This record looks at one T cell receptor (beta chain) sequence and its context. Its antigen remains unknown. The junction departs from the called germline gene at one end, perhaps through a read error. The data derive from a study of metastatic and nonmetastatic thyroid tumors. In the study overall: Repertoires were compared across blood and tumor or nodule tissue from malignant and benign thyroid patients.

None of the patients had undergone any treatment ahead of thyroid surgery. Study-wide results and caveats: Patients with malignant thyroid tumors reportedly had significantly higher TCR beta diversity than those with benign nodules, in blood and tumor.

Study processing details: A classifier of distant metastasis in papillary thyroid cancer was built from CDR3 differences (across clinicopathological groups). TCRdb re-called clones from the PCR reads using MiXCR. These V and J calls derive from TCRdb rather than the authors' analysis. The repertoire holds about 35,000 clones, roughly a fifth seen once, with around 19% in the top ten. The CDR3 covers 14 residues. Per the germline V gene, CDR1 is GTSNPN and CDR2 is SVGIG (reference sequence). This chain connects TRBV30 to TRBJ2-2; tentatively, D is TRBD2 (5 bases). Sequenced input: blood. The receptor was derived from a female donor with papillary thyroid cancer or a benign thyroid nodule (not recorded which). Some clones in this sample may be carry-over from other donors' samples. The CDR3 coding sequence is TGTGCCTGGAGTGTCACCAGGAACACCGGGGATCTGTTTTTT. Translated: CAWSVTRNTGDLFF.